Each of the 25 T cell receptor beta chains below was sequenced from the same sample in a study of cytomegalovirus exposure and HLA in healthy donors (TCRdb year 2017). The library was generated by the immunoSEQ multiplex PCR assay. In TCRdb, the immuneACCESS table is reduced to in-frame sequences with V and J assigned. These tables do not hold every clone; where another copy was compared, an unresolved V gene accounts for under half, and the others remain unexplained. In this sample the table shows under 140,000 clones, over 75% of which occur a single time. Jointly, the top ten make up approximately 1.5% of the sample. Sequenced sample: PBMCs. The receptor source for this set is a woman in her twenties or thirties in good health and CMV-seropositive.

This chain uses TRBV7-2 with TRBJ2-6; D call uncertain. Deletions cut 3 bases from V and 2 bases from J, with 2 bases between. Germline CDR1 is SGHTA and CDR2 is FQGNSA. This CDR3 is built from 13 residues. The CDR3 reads CASSFTGANVLTF. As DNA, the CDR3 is TGTGCCAGCAGCTTCACTGGGGCCAACGTCCTGACTTTC.

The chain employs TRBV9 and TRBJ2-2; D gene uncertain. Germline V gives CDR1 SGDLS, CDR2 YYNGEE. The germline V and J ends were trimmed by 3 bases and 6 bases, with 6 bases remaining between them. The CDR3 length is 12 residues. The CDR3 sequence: CASSGASGELFF. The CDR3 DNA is TGTGCCAGCAGCGGAGCGTCCGGGGAGCTGTTTTTT.

CDR3 DNA sequence: TGTGCCAGCTCACCCATGCGGGGGGCCTCCTACAATGAGCAGTTCTTC. Protein product: CASSPMRGASYNEQFF. The J gene is TRBJ2-1, the V gene TRBV18; 8 bases agree with TRBD2. From germline, CDR1 is KGHSH and CDR2 LQKENI. CDR3 length: 16 amino acids. Trimming at V came to 3 bases and at J to 0 bases, leaving 4 bases not matched to a gene.

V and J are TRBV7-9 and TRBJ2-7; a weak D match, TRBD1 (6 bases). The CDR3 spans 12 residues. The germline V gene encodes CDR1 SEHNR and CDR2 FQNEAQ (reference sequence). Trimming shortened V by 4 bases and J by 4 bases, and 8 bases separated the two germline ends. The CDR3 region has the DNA TGTGCCAGCAGCTCGACAGGTTACGAGCAGTACTTC. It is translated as CASSSTGYEQYF.

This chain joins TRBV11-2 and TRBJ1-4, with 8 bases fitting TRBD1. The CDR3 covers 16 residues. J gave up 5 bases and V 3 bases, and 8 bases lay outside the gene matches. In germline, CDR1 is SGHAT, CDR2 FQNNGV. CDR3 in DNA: TGTGCCAGCAGCTTCCGGGACAGGAGGTTGAATGAAAAACTGTTTTTT. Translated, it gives CASSFRDRRLNEKLFF.

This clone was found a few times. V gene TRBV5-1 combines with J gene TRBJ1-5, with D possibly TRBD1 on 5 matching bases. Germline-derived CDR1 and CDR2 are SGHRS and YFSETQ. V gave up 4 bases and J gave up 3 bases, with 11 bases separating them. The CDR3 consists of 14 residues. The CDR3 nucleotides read TGCGCCAGCAGCCCGGACAACGTCAATCAGCCCCAGCATTTT. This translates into CASSPDNVNQPQHF.

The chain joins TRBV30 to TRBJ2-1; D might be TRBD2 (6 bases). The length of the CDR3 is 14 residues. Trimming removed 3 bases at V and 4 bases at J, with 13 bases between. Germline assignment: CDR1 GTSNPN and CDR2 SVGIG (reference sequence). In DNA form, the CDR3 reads TGTGCCTGGAGGCCGGGGGACCTATACAATGAGCAGTTCTTC. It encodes CAWRPGDLYNEQFF. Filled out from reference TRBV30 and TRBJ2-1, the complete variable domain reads SQTIHQWPATLVQPVGSPLSLECTVEGTSNPNLYWYRQAAGRGLQLLFYSVGIGQISSEVPQNLSASRPQDRQFILSSKKLLLSDSGFYLCAWRPGDLYNEQFFGPGTRLTVL.

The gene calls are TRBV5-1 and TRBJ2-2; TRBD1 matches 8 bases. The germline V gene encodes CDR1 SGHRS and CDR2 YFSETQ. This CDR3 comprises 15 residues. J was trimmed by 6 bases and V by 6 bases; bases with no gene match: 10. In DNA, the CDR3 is TGCGCCAGCACCTCCCAGGCGACAGGGGCCGGGGAGCTGTTTTTT. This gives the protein CASTSQATGAGELFF.

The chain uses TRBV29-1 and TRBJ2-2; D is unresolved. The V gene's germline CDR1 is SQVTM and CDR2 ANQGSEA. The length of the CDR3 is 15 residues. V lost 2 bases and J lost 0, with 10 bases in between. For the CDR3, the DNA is TGCAGCGTTGAAAAAAAACAGCCGAACACCGGGGAGCTGTTTTTT. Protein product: CSVEKKQPNTGELFF.

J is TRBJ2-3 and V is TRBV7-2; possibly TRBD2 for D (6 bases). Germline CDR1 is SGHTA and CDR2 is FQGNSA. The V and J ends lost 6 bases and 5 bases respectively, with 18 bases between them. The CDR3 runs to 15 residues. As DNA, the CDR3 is TGTGCCAGCAGACGCGGGGAGTCGATGAAAGATACGCAGTATTTT. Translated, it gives CASRRGESMKDTQYF.

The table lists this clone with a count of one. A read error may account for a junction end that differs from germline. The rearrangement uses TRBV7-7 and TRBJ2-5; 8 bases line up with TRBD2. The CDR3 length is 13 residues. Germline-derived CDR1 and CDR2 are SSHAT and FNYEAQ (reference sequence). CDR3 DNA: TGTGCTAGCAGCCTTCGGGGGGGGGAGACCCAGTACTTC. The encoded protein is CASSLRGGETQYF.

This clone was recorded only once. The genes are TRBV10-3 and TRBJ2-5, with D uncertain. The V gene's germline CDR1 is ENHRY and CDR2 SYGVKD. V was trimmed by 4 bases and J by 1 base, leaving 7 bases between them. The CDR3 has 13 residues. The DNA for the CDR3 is TGTGCCATCAGTGGTTCGCGCCAAGAGACCCAGTACTTC. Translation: CAISGSRQETQYF.

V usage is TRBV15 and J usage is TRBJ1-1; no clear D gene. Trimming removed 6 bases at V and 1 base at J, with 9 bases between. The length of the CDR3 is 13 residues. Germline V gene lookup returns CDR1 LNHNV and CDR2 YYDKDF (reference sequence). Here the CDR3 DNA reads TGTGCCACCAGACGTCGGGAGAACACTGAAGCTTTCTTT. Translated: CATRRRENTEAFF.

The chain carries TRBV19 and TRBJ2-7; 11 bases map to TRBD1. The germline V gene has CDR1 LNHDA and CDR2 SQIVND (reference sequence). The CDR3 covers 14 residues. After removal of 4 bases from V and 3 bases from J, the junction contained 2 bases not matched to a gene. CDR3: CASSTGTGGYEQYF. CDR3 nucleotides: TGTGCCAGTAGTACCGGGACAGGGGGCTACGAGCAGTACTTC.

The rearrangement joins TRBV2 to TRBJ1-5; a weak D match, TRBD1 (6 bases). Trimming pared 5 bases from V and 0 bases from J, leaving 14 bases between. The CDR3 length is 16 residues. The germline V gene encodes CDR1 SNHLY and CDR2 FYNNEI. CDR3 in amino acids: CASSLQGRSSNQPQHF. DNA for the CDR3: TGTGCCAGCAGTCTACAGGGACGGTCTAGCAATCAGCCCCAGCATTTT.

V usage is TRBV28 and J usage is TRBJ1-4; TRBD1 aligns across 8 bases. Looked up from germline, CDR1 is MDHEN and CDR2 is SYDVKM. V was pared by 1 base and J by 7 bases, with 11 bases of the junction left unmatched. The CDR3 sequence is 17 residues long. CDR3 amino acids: CASSLLRTGMIGEKLFF. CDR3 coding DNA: TGTGCCAGCAGTTTATTACGGACAGGGATGATAGGTGAAAAACTGTTTTTT.

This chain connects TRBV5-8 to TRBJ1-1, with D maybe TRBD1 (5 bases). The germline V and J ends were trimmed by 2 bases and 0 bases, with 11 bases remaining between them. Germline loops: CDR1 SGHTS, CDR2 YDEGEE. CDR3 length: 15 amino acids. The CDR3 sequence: CASSFSGNMNTEAFF. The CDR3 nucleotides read TGTGCCAGCAGCTTTTCAGGGAACATGAACACTGAAGCTTTCTTT.

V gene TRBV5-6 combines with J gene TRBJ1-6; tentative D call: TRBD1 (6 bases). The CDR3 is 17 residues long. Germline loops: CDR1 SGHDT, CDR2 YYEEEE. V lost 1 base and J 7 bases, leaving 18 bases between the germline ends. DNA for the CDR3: TGTGCCAGCAGCTTGAGGGGGATCCCCTCGGCGAATTCACCCCTCCACTTT. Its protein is CASSLRGIPSANSPLHF.

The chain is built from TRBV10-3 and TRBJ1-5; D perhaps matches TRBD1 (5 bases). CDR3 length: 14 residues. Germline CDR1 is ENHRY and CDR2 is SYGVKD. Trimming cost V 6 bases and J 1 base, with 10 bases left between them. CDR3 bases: TGTGCCATCAGGAAGGACAAAAGCAATCAGCCCCAGCATTTT. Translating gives CAIRKDKSNQPQHF.

CDR3 protein: CASSQGELGLPSSYNSPLHF. The DNA for the CDR3 is TGTGCCAGCAGCCAAGGCGAATTGGGACTTCCGAGCTCCTATAATTCACCCCTCCACTTT. J is TRBJ1-6 and V is TRBV4-2; tentatively, D is TRBD1 (5 bases). CDR1 and CDR2 from the germline V gene are LGHNA and YNFKEQ. The CDR3 is 20 amino acids. Between the trimmed V and J ends, which lost 1 base and 0 bases, there was a span of 19 bases.

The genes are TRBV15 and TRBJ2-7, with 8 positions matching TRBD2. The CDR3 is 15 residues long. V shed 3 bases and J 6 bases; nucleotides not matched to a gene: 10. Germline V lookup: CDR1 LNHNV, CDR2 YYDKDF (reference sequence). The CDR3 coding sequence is TGTGCCACCAGCAGCGCTTGGGGACTAGAGGGCGAGCAGTACTTC. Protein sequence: CATSSAWGLEGEQYF.

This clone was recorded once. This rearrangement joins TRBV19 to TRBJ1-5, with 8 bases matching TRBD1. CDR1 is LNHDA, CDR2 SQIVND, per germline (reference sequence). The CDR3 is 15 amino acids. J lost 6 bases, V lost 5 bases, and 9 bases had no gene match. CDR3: CASSVSGTGSQPQHF. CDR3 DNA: TGTGCCAGTAGTGTTTCCGGGACAGGTAGTCAGCCCCAGCATTTT.

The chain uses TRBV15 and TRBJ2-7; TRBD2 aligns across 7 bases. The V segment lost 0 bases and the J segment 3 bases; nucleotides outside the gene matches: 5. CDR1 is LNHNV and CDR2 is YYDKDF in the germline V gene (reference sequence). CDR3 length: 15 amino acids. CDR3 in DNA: TGTGCCACCAGCAGAGAGGGAGGGGCAGGCTACGAGCAGTACTTC. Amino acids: CATSREGGAGYEQYF.

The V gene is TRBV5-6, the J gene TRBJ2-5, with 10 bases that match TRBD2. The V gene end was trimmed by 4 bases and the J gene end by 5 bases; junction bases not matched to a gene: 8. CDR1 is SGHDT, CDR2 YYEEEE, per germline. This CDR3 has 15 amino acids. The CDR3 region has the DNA TGTGCCAGCAGCGCAAGCGGGGGGGCCGTCGAGACCCAGTACTTC. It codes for CASSASGGAVETQYF.

The CDR3 here is CASSRVSTDTQYF. The CDR3 DNA follows: TGTGCCAGCAGTCGGGTTAGCACAGATACGCAGTATTTT. The chain carries TRBV14 and TRBJ2-3, with D uncertain. This CDR3 spans 13 amino acids. V lost 6 bases and J 0 bases, leaving 7 bases between the germline ends. Germline CDR1 reads SGHDN; CDR2 reads FVKESK.